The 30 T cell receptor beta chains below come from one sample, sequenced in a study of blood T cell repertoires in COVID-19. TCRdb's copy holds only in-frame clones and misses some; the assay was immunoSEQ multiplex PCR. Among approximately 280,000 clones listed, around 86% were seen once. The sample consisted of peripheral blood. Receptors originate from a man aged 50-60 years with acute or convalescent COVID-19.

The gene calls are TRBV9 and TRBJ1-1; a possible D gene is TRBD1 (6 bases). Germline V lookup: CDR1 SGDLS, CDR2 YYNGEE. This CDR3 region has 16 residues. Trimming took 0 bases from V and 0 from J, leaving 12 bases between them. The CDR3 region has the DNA TGTGCCAGCAGCGTAGGGGGCGGACAGATGAACACTGAAGCTTTCTTT. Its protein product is CASSVGGGQMNTEAFF. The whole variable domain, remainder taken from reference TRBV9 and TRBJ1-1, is DSGVTQTPKHLITATGQRVTLRCSPRSGDLSVYWYQQSLDQGLQFLIQYYNGEERAKGNILERFSAQQFPDLHSELNLSSLELGDSALYFCASSVGGGQMNTEAFFGQGTRLTVV.

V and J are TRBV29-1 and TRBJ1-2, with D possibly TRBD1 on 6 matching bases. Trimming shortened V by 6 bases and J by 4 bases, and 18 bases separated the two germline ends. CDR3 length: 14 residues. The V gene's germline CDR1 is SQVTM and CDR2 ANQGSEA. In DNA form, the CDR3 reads TGCAGCGTGGAGCCAGGACAGTCGGGCTATGGCTACACCTTC. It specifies CSVEPGQSGYGYTF.

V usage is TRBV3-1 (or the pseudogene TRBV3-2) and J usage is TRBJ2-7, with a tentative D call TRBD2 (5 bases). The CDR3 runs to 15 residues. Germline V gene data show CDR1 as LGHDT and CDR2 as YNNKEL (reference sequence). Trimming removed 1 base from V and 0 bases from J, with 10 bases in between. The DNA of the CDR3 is TGTGCCAGCAGCCAAGCGGGGTGGAGCTCCTACGAGCAGTACTTC. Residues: CASSQAGWSSYEQYF.

In DNA, the CDR3 is TGTGCCAGCAGCTTCACTAGCGGGGGGGACCAAGAGACCCAGTACTTC. Translated, it gives CASSFTSGGDQETQYF. The chain is built from TRBV7-4 and TRBJ2-5; 13 bases are shared with TRBD2. This CDR3 contains 16 residues. The ends lost 3 bases at V and 0 bases at J; junction bases unmatched: 1. Germline V CDR1 and CDR2: SGHVT, SQSDAQ.

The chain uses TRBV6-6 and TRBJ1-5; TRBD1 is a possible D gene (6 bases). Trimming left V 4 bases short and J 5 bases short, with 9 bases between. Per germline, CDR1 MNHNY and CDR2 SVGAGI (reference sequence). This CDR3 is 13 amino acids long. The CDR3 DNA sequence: TGTGCCAGCAGTTCAGGGGTCGATCAGCCCCAGCATTTT. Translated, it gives CASSSGVDQPQHF.

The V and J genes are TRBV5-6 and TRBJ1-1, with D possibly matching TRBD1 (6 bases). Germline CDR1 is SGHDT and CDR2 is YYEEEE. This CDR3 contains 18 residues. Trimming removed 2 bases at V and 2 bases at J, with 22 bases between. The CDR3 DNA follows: TGTGCCAGCAGCTTAGTTCGGGGGCGCGGGGGTCACAACACTGAAGCTTTCTTT. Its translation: CASSLVRGRGGHNTEAFF.

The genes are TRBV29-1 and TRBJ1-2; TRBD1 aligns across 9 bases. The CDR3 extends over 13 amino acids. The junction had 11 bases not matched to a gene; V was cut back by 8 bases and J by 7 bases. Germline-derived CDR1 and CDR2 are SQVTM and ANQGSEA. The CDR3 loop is CSSLGTGRRGYTF. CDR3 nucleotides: TGCAGCAGCCTCGGGACAGGGCGACGTGGCTACACCTTC.

Here the CDR3 reads CASSFNNDQPQHF. The CDR3 bases are TGTGCCAGCAGTTTTAACAATGATCAGCCCCAGCATTTT. This sequence joins TRBV27 and TRBJ1-5; D gene uncertain. The CDR3 runs to 13 residues. The ends were cut back, 3 bases at V and 5 bases at J, with 8 bases in the middle. Germline V lookup: CDR1 MNHEY, CDR2 SMNVEV (reference sequence).

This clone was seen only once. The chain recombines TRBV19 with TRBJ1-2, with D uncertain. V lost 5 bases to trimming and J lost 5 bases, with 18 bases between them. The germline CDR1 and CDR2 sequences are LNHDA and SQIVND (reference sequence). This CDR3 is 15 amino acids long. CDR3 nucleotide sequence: TGTGCCAGTAGTCGAATTCGGAGTGGATGGTATGGCTACACCTTC. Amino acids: CASSRIRSGWYGYTF.

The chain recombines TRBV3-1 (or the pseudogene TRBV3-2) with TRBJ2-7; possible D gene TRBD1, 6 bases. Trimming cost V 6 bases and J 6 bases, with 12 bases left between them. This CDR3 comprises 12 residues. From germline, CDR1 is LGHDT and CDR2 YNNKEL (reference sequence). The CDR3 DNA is TGTGCCAGCAGTGACCGGGACACCGAGCAGTACTTC. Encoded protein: CASSDRDTEQYF.

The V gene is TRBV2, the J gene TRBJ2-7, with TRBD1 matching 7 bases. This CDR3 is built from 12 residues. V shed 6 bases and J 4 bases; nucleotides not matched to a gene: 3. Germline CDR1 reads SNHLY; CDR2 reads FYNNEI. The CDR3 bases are TGTGCCAGCAGCGACAGGGTGTACGAGCAGTACTTC. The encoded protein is CASSDRVYEQYF. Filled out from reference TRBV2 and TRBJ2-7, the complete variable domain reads EPEVTQTPSHQVTQMGQEVILRCVPISNHLYFYWYRQILGQKVEFLVSFYNNEISEKSEIFDDQFSVERPDGSNFTLKIRSTKLEDSAMYFCASSDRVYEQYFGPGTRLTVT.

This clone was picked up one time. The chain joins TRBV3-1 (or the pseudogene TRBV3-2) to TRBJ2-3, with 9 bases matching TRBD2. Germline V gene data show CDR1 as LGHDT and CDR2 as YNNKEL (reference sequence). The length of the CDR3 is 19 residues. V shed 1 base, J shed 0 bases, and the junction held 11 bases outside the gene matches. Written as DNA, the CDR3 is TGTGCCAGCAGCCAAGGGTGGGTAGCGGGGGACTCTAGCACAGATACGCAGTATTTT. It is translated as CASSQGWVAGDSSTDTQYF.

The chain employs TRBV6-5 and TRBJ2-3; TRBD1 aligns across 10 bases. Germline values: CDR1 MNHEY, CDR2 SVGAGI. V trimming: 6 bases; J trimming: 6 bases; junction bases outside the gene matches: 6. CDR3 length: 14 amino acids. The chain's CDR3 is CASRDRGLLDTQYF. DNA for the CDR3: TGTGCCAGCAGAGACAGGGGGCTTTTGGATACGCAGTATTTT.

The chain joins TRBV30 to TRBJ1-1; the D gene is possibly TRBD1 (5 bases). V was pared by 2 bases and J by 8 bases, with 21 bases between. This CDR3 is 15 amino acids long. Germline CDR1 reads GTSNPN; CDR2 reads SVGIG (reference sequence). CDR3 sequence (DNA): TGTGCCTGGAGTCCCCCGTGGGGGGGAGTGAAGGAAGCTTTCTTT. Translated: CAWSPPWGGVKEAFF.

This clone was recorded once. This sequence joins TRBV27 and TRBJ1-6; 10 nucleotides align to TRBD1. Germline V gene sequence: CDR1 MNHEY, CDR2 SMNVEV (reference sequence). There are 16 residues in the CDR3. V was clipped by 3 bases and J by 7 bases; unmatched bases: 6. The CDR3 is CASSFDRGRLNSPLHF. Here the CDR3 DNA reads TGTGCCAGCAGTTTTGACAGGGGGCGATTAAATTCACCCCTCCACTTT.

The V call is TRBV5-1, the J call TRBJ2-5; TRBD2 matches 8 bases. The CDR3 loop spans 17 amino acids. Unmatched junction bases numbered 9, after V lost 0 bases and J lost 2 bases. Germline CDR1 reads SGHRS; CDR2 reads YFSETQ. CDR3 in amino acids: CASSLAGPGGGQETQYF. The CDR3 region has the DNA TGCGCCAGCAGCTTGGCCGGCCCCGGGGGGGGACAAGAGACCCAGTACTTC. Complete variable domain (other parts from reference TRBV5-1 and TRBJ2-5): KAGVTQTPRYLIKTRGQQVTLSCSPISGHRSVSWYQQTPGQGLQFLFEYFSETQRNKGNFPGRFSGRQFSNSRSEMNVSTLELGDSALYLCASSLAGPGGGQETQYFGPGTRLLVL.

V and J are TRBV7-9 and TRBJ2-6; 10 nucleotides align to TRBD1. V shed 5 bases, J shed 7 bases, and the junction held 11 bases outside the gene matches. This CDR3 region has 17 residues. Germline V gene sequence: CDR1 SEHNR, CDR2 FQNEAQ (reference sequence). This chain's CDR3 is CASSARIGQGGANVLTF. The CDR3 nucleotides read TGTGCCAGCAGCGCCAGGATCGGACAGGGGGGAGCCAACGTCCTGACTTTC. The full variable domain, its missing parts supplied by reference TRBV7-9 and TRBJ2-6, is DTGVSQNPRHKITKRGQNVTFRCDPISEHNRLYWYRQTLGQGPEFLTYFQNEAQLEKSRLLSDRFSAERPKGSFSTLEIQRTEQGDSAMYLCASSARIGQGGANVLTFGAGSRLTVL.

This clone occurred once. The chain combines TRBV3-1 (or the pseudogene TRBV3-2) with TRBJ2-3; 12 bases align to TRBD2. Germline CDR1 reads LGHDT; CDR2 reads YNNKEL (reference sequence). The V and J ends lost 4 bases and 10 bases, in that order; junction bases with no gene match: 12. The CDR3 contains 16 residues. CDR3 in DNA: TGTGCCAGCAGCCCTCGGACTAGCGGGGCCATATGGGCGCAGTATTTT. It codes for CASSPRTSGAIWAQYF.

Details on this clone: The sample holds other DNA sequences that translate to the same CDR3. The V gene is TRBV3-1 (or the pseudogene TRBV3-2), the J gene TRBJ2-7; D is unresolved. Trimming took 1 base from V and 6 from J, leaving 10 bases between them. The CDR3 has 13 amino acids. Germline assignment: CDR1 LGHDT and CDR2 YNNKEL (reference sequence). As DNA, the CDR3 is TGTGCCAGCAGCCAAGGGGCCCCCGGCGAGCAGTACTTC. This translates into CASSQGAPGEQYF.

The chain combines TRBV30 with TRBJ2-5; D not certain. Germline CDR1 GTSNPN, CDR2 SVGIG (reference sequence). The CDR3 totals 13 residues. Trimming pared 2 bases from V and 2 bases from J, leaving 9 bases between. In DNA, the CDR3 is TGTGCCTGGAGTCTGGGCCCTCAAGAGACCCAGTACTTC. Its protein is CAWSLGPQETQYF.

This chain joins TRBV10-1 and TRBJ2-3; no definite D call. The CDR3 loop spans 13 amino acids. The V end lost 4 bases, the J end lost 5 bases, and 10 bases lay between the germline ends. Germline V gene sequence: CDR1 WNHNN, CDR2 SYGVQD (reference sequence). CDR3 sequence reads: CASSVAAKDTQYF. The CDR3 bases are TGCGCCAGCAGTGTGGCGGCAAAAGATACGCAGTATTTT.

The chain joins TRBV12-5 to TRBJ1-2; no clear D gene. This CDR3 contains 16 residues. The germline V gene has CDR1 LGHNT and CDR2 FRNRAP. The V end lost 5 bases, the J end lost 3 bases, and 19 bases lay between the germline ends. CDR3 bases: TGTGCTAGTGGTACCGGGAGGGCGAGGACTGACTATGGCTACACCTTC. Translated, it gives CASGTGRARTDYGYTF.

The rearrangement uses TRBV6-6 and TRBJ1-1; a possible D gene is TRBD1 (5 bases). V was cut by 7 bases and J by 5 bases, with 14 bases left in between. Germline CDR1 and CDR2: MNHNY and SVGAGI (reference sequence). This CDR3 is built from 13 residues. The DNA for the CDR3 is TGTGCCAGCAAGGAGGGACTTTGGACTGAAGCTTTCTTT. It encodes CASKEGLWTEAFF.

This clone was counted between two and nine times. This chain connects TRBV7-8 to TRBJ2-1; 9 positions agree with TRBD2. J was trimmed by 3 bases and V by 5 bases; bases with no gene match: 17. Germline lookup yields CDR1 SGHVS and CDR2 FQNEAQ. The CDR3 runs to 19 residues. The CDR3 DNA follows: TGTGCCAGCAGCCCAAACACCTCCCCCCTAGCGGGGCGCTACAATGAGCAGTTCTTC. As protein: CASSPNTSPLAGRYNEQFF. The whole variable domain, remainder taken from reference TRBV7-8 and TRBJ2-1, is GAGVSQSPRYKVAKRGQDVALRCDPISGHVSLFWYQQALGQGPEFLTYFQNEAQLDKSGLPSDRFFAERPEGSVSTLKIQRTQQEDSAVYLCASSPNTSPLAGRYNEQFFGPGTRLTVL.

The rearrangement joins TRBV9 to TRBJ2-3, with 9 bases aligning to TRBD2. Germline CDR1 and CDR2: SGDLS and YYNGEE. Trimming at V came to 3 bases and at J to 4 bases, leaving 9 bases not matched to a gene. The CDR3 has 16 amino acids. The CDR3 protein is CASSGIAGARADTQYF. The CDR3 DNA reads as TGTGCCAGCAGCGGGATAGCGGGGGCGAGGGCAGATACGCAGTATTTT. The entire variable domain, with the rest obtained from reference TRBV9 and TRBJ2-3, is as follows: DSGVTQTPKHLITATGQRVTLRCSPRSGDLSVYWYQQSLDQGLQFLIQYYNGEERAKGNILERFSAQQFPDLHSELNLSSLELGDSALYFCASSGIAGARADTQYFGPGTRLTVL.

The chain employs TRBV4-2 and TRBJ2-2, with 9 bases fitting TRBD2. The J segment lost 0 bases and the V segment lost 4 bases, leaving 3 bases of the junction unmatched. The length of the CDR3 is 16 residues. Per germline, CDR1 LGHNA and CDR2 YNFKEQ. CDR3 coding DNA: TGTGCCAGCAGCCTGGAGCGGGGGGCGAACACCGGGGAGCTGTTTTTT. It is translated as CASSLERGANTGELFF.

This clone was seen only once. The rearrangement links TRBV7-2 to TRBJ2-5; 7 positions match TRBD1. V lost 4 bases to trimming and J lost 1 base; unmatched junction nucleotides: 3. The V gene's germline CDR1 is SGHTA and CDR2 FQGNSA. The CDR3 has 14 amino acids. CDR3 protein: CASSYGQVQETQYF. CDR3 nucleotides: TGTGCCAGCAGCTACGGACAGGTCCAAGAGACCCAGTACTTC.

The CDR3, as DNA: TGTGCCAGCAGCAGGGGAGGAGGCACCTCGAACACCGGGGAGCTGTTTTTT. Translation gives CASSRGGGTSNTGELFF. The chain recombines TRBV7-8 with TRBJ2-2, with TRBD2 as a possible D gene (6 bases). Germline CDR1 is SGHVS and CDR2 is FQNEAQ. This CDR3 is built from 17 residues. Trimming pared 5 bases from V and 0 bases from J, leaving 16 bases between.

CDR3 residues: CASSLETASYTF. The CDR3 DNA sequence: TGTGCCAGCAGCTTAGAGACAGCCAGCTACACCTTC. This chain connects TRBV7-9 to TRBJ1-2, with a tentative D call TRBD1 (5 bases). Germline CDR1 SEHNR, CDR2 FQNEAQ (reference sequence). The CDR3 has 12 amino acids. Trimming stripped 1 base from V and 9 bases from J, with 9 bases between.

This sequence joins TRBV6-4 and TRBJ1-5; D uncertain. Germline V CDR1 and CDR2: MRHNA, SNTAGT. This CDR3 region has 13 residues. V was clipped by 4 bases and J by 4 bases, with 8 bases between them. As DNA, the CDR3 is TGTGCCAGCAGTGCAGAAGAAAATCAGCCCCAGCATTTT. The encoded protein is CASSAEENQPQHF.